This record concerns one T cell receptor beta chain sequence. Its target antigen remains unknown. Base qualities were left out, and no much larger clone turns up one base away. RNA was extracted using the RNeasy kit, and about 0.5 to 1 ug of the RNA was reverse transcribed with random hexamers. The immunoSEQ multiplex PCR assay, covering 54 Vbeta and 13 Jbeta segments, was used to amplify TCR beta CDR3 regions. PCR amplification bias was corrected by using a synthetic template baseline for primer optimization and computational correction. In the authors' own workflow: Reads were annotated to V, D and J genes according to IMGT and were analyzed with immunoSEQ Analyzer, with only productive sequences retained. Clonality was calculated as one minus the Shannon entropy normalized by log2 of the number of productive unique sequences. Public and private clones were assessed among the 100 most prevalent clones of each patient and control. Clones were defined as Susac-specific if absent from the healthy and MS cohorts, from under 1,200 published viral clones and from other ImmuneACCESS disease sequences. The raw public data were reprocessed by TCRdb itself: fastp quality trimming at Q25, MiXCR clonotype calling, in-frame beta chains only. One record per CDR3 amino acid sequence lists the most common genes and DNA. The V and J calls here are based on TCRdb, not the publication. This sample has about 250,000 distinct CDR3 sequences in its table, and 80% to 95% of those were observed once. Approximately 0.07% of the sample comes from the top ten.

The data are from a study of CD8 T cells in Susac syndrome (dated by TCRdb to about 2019). In terms of the full investigation: Whether CD8+ T cell activation and differentiation in Susac syndrome was antigen driven was tested using repertoire sequencing.

Broad study findings and their caveats: The number of individuals in the TCR sequencing and HLA analysis was recognized as being relatively small.

Peripheral blood CD8+ and CD4+ T cells from healthy donors, Susac syndrome patients and multiple sclerosis patients were profiled by high-throughput TCR beta sequencing. Treatment-naive patients with stable or active relapsing-remitting disease fulfilling revised McDonald criteria were used as multiple sclerosis controls. CD8+ TEMRA cells were enriched by FACS, while bulk CD8+ and CD4+ T cells were purified by magnetic negative isolation. Blood was drawn into EDTA tubes, processed within 24 hours, and PBMCs were isolated by density gradient centrifugation. PBMCs intended for TCR sequencing were cryopreserved in liquid nitrogen and were subsequently thawed in a 37 degrees C water bath. Purity of sorted or isolated CD4+, CD8+ and CD8+ TEMRA cells was at least 90%. CDR1 and CDR2, looked up from the germline V gene, are SGHDN and FVKESK. Measured from the cysteine to the phenylalanine, the CDR3 is 15 residues long. Only the CDR3 region is kept as DNA, spanning 45 bases read in frame from base 1. Trimming at the junction amounts to 3 bases on V and 6 bases on J, and the germline ends lie 15 bases apart.

Sequencing was carried out using CD4+ T cells from PBMCs. The sequence is built from TRBV14 and TRBJ2-1; matching of 6 bases hints at TRBD1 as the D gene. This clonotype was sampled from a human donor with multiple sclerosis. The nucleotide sequence is TGTGCCAGCAGCCACCCCCTTACAGGGAGCAATGAGCAGTTCTTC. It specifies CASSHPLTGSNEQFF.